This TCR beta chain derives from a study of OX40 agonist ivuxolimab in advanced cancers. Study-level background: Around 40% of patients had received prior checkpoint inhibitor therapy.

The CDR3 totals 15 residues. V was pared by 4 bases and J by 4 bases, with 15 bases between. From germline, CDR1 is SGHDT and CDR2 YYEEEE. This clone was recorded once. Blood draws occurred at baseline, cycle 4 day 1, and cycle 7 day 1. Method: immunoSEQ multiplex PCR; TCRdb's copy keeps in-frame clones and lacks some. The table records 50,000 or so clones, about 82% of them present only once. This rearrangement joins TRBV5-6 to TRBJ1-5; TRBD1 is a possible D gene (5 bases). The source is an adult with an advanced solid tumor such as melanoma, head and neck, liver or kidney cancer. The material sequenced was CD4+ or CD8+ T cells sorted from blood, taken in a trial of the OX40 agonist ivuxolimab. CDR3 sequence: CASSAGTGSNQPQHF. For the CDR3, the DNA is TGTGCCAGCAGCGCCGGGACCGGATCGAATCAGCCCCAGCATTTT.